This T cell receptor (beta chain) was captured in a study of CD8 T cells in ankylosing spondylitis. Whole-study results and caveats: Blood of patients with ankylosing spondylitis appeared to be characterized by a TCR beta motif of seven or eight highly homologous variants. Previous work reported some of these motif variants in the synovial fluid and blood of reactive arthritis. Peripheral blood samples showed relatively rare disease-linked clones, and these clones were CD8+.

This clonotype was seen a few times. The antigen is undetermined. In making TCR beta libraries, quantitative 5'-RACE with molecular barcodes was used. In TCRdb, the 5' RACE reads were re-called with MiXCR into one record per CDR3 protein. The repertoire has hundreds of thousands of distinct CDR3 sequences, around 20% of them found once; the top ten carry 3.5%. The V gene end was trimmed by 6 bases and the J gene end by 5 bases; junction bases not matched to a gene: 10. This CDR3 has 15 residues. This TCR came from a female donor with ankylosing spondylitis or in good health (not recorded which). Source material: blood, either unsorted or a sorted T cell fraction (not recorded which). The V gene is TRBV12-3 or TRBV12-4, the J gene TRBJ2-5; 9 nucleotides match TRBD1. The CDR3 DNA follows: TGTGCCAGCAGACCGGGACAGGGAGAGGTCGAGACCCAGTACTTC. Its translation is CASRPGQGEVETQYF.